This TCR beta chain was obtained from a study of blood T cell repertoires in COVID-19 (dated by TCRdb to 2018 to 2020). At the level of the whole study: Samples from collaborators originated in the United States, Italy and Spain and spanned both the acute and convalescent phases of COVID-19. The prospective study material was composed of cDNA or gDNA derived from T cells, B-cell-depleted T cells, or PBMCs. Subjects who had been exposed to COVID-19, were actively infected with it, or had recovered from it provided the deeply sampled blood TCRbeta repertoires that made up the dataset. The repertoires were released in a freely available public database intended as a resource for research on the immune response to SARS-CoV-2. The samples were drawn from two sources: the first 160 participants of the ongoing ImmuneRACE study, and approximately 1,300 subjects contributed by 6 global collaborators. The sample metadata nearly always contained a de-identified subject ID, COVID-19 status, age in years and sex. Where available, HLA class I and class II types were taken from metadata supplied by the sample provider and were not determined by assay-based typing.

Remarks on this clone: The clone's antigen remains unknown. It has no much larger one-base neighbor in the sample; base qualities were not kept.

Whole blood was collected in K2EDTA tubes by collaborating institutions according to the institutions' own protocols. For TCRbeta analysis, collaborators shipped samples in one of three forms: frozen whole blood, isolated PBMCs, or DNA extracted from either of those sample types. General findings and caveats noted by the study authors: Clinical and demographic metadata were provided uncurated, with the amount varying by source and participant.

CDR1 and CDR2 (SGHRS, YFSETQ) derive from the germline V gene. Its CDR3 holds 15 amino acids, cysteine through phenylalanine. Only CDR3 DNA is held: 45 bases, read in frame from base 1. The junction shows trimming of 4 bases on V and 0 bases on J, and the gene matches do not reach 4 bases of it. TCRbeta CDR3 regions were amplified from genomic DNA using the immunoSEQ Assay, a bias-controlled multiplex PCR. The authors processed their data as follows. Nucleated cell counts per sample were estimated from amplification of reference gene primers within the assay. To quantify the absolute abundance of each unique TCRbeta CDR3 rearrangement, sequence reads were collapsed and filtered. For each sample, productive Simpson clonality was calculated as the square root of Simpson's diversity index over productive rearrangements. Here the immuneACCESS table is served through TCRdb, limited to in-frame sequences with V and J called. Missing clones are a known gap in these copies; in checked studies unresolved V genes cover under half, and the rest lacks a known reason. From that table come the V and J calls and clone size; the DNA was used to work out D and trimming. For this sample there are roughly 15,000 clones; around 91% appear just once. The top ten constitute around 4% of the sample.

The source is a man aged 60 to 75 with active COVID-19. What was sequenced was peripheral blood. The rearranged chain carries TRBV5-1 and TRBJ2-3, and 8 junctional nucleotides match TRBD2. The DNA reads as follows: TGCGCCAGCAGCCCTAGCGGGCCGAGCACAGATACGCAGTATTTT. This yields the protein CASSPSGPSTDTQYF.